These 22 T cell receptor beta chains were sequenced from one sample in a study of blood T cells in healthy people across ages. Combining a sample-barcoded 5' primer with a J-beta primer mix, a second PCR ran for about 7 to 12 cycles. TCRdb processed the 5' RACE reads anew with MiXCR; each CDR3 protein has one entry. The sample lists around 2 million distinct CDR3 sequences; approximately 39% were seen once. The specimen was blood. The source is a human donor in good health.

This chain uses TRBV4-3 with TRBJ1-3, with 7 bases matching TRBD1. Per germline, CDR1 LGHNA and CDR2 YSLEER. The trim removed 5 bases at V and 0 bases at J, leaving 10 bases unmatched. The CDR3 totals 17 residues. CDR3 protein: CASSSRPDRVSGNTIYF. CDR3 in DNA: TGCGCCAGCAGCTCCCGCCCCGACAGGGTCTCTGGAAACACCATATATTTT.

This clonotype was counted a few times. The rearrangement joins TRBV29-1 to TRBJ2-1; D may match TRBD1 or TRBD2 (7 bases each). This CDR3 comprises 13 residues. The V end was cut by 8 bases, the J end by 7 bases, with 18 bases between. Germline V gene data show CDR1 as SQVTM and CDR2 as ANQGSEA. CDR3 sequence: CSHRGGGRNEQFF. The CDR3 coding sequence is TGCAGCCACAGGGGAGGGGGCCGGAATGAGCAGTTCTTC.

V and J are TRBV4-1 and TRBJ2-3, with 9 bases identical to TRBD2. The CDR3 sequence is 17 residues long. Germline V CDR1 and CDR2: MGHRA, YSYEKL. J was trimmed by 0 bases and V by 1 base; bases with no gene match: 5. Here the CDR3 DNA reads TGCGCCAGCAGCCAAGTGAGCGGGGGGCCGAGCACAGATACGCAGTATTTT. It is translated as CASSQVSGGPSTDTQYF.

The chain joins TRBV6-6 to TRBJ2-5, with a possible D match to TRBD2 (5 bases). The assigned J gene may be wrong: the sequence end matches TRBJ2-7 better. Germline values: CDR1 MNHNY, CDR2 SVGAGI (reference sequence). The CDR3 totals 16 residues. CDR3 in DNA: TGTGCCAGCAGTTACTCGATGGGTTCGGGGAGCTACGAGCAGTACTTC. It yields the protein CASSYSMGSGSYEQYF.

The genes are TRBV6-5 and TRBJ1-1, with a possible D match to TRBD1 (6 bases). CDR3 length: 14 amino acids. V lost 6 bases and J 1 base, leaving 12 bases between the germline ends. Germline V gene sequence: CDR1 MNHEY, CDR2 SVGAGI. In nucleotides, the CDR3 is TGTGCCAGCAGGCGGACAGCATCGAACACTGAAGCTTTCTTT. Translation gives CASRRTASNTEAFF.

The V gene is TRBV20-1, the J gene TRBJ2-7, with D uncertain. The V gene's germline CDR1 is DFQATT and CDR2 SNEGSKA (reference sequence). CDR3 length equals 11 residues. The V end lost 6 bases, the J end lost 3 bases, and 9 bases lay between the germline ends. In DNA form, the CDR3 reads TGCAGTGCCCAATCAGGCTACGAGCAGTACTTC. This translates into CSAQSGYEQYF.

This clonotype was counted ten times or more. The V call is TRBV12-3 or TRBV12-4, the J call TRBJ2-7, with 9 nucleotides matching TRBD1. The CDR3 runs to 13 residues. The V segment lost 5 bases and the J segment 4 bases; nucleotides outside the gene matches: 3. CDR3 sequence: CASSPDRGYEQYF. DNA of the CDR3: TGTGCCAGCAGTCCGGACAGGGGTTACGAGCAGTACTTC.

The V call is TRBV18, the J call TRBJ1-2, with a possible D match to TRBD1 (5 bases). The CDR3 sequence is 14 residues long. CDR1 and CDR2 (germline): KGHSH, LQKENI. V was shortened by 3 bases and J by 4 bases, with 12 bases between the two germline ends. CDR3 in DNA: TGTGCCAGCTCACCCAGACAGACTTTCTATGGCTACACCTTC. Translation: CASSPRQTFYGYTF.

Comments on this clonotype: An end of the junction differs from the germline gene, which may be a read error. The CDR3: CASSRPETGALYGHTF. The CDR3 nucleotides are TGTGCCAGCAGCCGTCCCGAGACAGGGGCCCTCTATGGCCACACCTTC. The J gene is TRBJ1-2, the V gene TRBV5-6; 8 bases are a match to TRBD1. Germline loops: CDR1 SGHDT, CDR2 YYEEEE. The length of the CDR3 is 16 residues.

This clonotype was seen a handful of times. V and J are TRBV5-1 and TRBJ2-1, with TRBD1 matching 10 bases. Germline CDR1 reads SGHRS; CDR2 reads YFSETQ. Trimming removed 0 bases from V and 9 bases from J; junction bases left unmatched: 9. The length of the CDR3 is 16 residues. The CDR3 region has the DNA TGCGCCAGCAGCTTGGGCGCGGGACAGGGGCTGATTGAGCAGTTCTTC. This codes for CASSLGAGQGLIEQFF.

This chain joins TRBV5-1 and TRBJ2-5; a weak D match, TRBD1 (6 bases). The DNA end is more similar to TRBJ2-7, so the J call may be wrong. This CDR3 region has 14 residues. Germline CDR1 is SGHRS and CDR2 is YFSETQ. The CDR3 protein is CASSLDRVGYEQYF. The DNA for the CDR3 is TGCGCCAGCAGCTTGGACAGGGTCGGGTACGAGCAGTACTTC.

This chain links TRBV20-1 with TRBJ2-1, with unresolved D. The CDR3 consists of 15 residues. Germline-derived CDR1 and CDR2 are DFQATT and SNEGSKA (reference sequence). The ends were cut back, 0 bases at V and 8 bases at J, with 17 bases in the middle. The CDR3 nucleotides are TGCAGTGCTAGAGACCCAATCCTCCCCCCGGATGAGCAGTTCTTC. This encodes CSARDPILPPDEQFF.

The chain uses TRBV9 and TRBJ2-1; D not certain. The CDR3 loop spans 14 amino acids. Trimming removed 4 bases at V and 0 bases at J, with 8 bases between. Germline loops: CDR1 SGDLS, CDR2 YYNGEE. The CDR3 region is CASSTASSYNEQFF. In DNA form, the CDR3 reads TGTGCCAGCAGCACCGCAAGCTCCTACAATGAGCAGTTCTTC. The variable domain in full, with the rest retrieved from reference TRBV9 and TRBJ2-1, is DSGVTQTPKHLITATGQRVTLRCSPRSGDLSVYWYQQSLDQGLQFLIQYYNGEERAKGNILERFSAQQFPDLHSELNLSSLELGDSALYFCASSTASSYNEQFFGPGTRLTVL.

V gene TRBV3-1 combines with J gene TRBJ2-1; D remains unclear. The V and J ends lost 3 bases and 7 bases respectively, with 7 bases between them. Looked up from germline, CDR1 is LGHDT and CDR2 is YNNKEL (reference sequence). The CDR3 has 12 residues. This CDR3 reads CASSHLRNEQFF. DNA for the CDR3: TGTGCCAGCAGCCATCTTAGGAATGAGCAGTTCTTC.

This chain joins TRBV7-2 and TRBJ2-7, with 10 bases fitting TRBD1. The DNA end lines up better with TRBJ2-4; the J call may be wrong. Germline V gene data show CDR1 as SGHTA and CDR2 as FQGNSA. This CDR3 comprises 14 residues. The CDR3 DNA sequence: TGTGCCAGCAGCTCCGACAGGGGGCGAGACATTCAGTACTTC. Translating it yields CASSSDRGRDIQYF.

The genes are TRBV11-2 and TRBJ2-7, with D perhaps matching TRBD1 (6 bases). The CDR3 loop spans 15 amino acids. CDR1 SGHAT and CDR2 FQNNGV come from the germline V gene. The V and J ends lost 0 bases and 3 bases respectively, with 12 bases between them. The CDR3 region has the DNA TGTGCCAGCAGCTTAGATCGGTTAGGGGGCTACGAGCAGTACTTC. This gives the protein CASSLDRLGGYEQYF.

In its sample, this clonotype was seen a few times. This chain uses TRBV5-1 with TRBJ2-4; 7 bases agree with TRBD1. The end of the DNA is better explained by TRBJ2-7, so the J call may be wrong. Germline values: CDR1 SGHRS, CDR2 YFSETQ. This CDR3 contains 15 residues. CDR3 sequence reads: CASSLAVTGTNEQYF. The CDR3 DNA reads as TGCGCCAGCAGCTTGGCGGTGACAGGGACGAACGAGCAGTACTTC.

This clonotype was observed a few times. The chain recombines TRBV7-3 with TRBJ2-1; the match to TRBD2 covers 8 bases. The CDR3 is 13 amino acids. Per the germline V gene, CDR1 is SGHTA and CDR2 is FQGTGA. Trimming cost V 1 base and J 12 bases; bases outside gene matches: 5. This CDR3 reads CASSLRSTSAQFF. CDR3 sequence (DNA): TGTGCCAGCAGCTTAAGATCGACTAGCGCGCAGTTCTTC.

V and J are TRBV5-1 and TRBJ1-1; D perhaps matches TRBD1 (5 bases). Deletions cut 4 bases from V and 5 bases from J, with 15 bases between. CDR1 SGHRS and CDR2 YFSETQ come from the germline V gene. CDR3 length: 14 residues. The CDR3 sequence: CASSRGQGVTEAFF. The DNA of the CDR3 is TGCGCCAGCAGCCGGGGCCAGGGTGTGACTGAAGCTTTCTTT.

The V and J genes are TRBV20-1 and TRBJ2-3; 8 nucleotides match TRBD2. CDR1 and CDR2 (germline): DFQATT, SNEGSKA (reference sequence). The CDR3 runs 16 residues. Germline trimming cut 3 bases from V and 6 bases from J; bases unmatched to any gene: 14. CDR3 in amino acids: CSASFPPPGGLDTQYF. Written as DNA, the CDR3 is TGCAGTGCTAGTTTCCCCCCCCCGGGGGGGCTGGATACGCAGTATTTT.

The chain combines TRBV20-1 with TRBJ2-5; D not certain. The germline V gene encodes CDR1 DFQATT and CDR2 SNEGSKA (reference sequence). The CDR3 runs to 14 residues. Trimming pared 3 bases from V and 1 base from J, leaving 12 bases between. This CDR3 is CSASSRVGQETQYF. CDR3 nucleotides: TGCAGTGCTAGTTCTCGTGTTGGCCAAGAGACCCAGTACTTC.

Only a few counts were recorded for this clonotype. The CDR3 here is CAITLGDRGLHEQFF. CDR3 sequence (DNA): TGTGCCATCACCCTAGGGGACAGGGGACTCCATGAGCAGTTCTTC. The V gene is TRBV10-3, the J gene TRBJ2-1; 10 bases align to TRBD1. With 7 bases clipped from V and 8 bases from J, the junction kept 11 bases outside the gene matches. CDR1 and CDR2 (germline): ENHRY, SYGVKD. The CDR3 sequence is 15 residues long.